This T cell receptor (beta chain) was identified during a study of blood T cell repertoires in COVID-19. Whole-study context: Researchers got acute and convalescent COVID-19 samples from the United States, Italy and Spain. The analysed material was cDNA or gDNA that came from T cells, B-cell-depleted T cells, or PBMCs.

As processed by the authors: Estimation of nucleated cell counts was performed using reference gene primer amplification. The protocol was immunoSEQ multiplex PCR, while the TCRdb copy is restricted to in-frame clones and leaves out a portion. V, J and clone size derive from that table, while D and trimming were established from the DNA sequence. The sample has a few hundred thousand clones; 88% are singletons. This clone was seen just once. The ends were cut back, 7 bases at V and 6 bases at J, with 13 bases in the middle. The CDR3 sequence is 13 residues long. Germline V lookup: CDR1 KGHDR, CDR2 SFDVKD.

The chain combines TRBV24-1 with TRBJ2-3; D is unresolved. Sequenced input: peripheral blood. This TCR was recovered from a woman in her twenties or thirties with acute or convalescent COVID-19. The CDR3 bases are TGTGCCACCAGCTCGATGGGCGCGGATACGCAGTATTTT. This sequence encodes CATSSMGADTQYF.